These T cell receptor beta chains were read from a single sample in a study of control samples from healthy donors and cancer patients. The table came from immunoSEQ multiplex PCR; TCRdb's copy has only in-frame clones and leaves some out. Here the sample spans about 39,000 clones, around 78% being singletons. Sequenced input: blood. These receptors originate from a man in his fifties or sixties in good health. The CDR3 runs from the conserved cysteine through the conserved F or W. A D gene is named only where the DNA matches it firmly. Size is stated for part of the rows, as once, few or many counts, or as a class when the clone is expanded.

D gene: TRBD1
J gene: TRBJ1-4
clone size: .
V gene: TRBV6-6
CDR3 protein: CASSWTGGNEKLFF
CDR3 DNA: TGTGCCAGCAGTTGGACAGGGGGCAATGAAAAACTGTTTTTT

D gene: .
J gene: TRBJ2-1
clone size: once
V gene: TRBV5-4
CDR3 protein: CASSLRSGWDNEQFF
CDR3 DNA: TGTGCCAGCAGCTTGAGGAGCGGGTGGGACAATGAGCAGTTCTTC

D gene: .
J gene: TRBJ2-3
clone size: .
V gene: TRBV5-5
CDR3 protein: CASSSRAYGDTQYF
CDR3 DNA: TGTGCCAGCAGCTCCCGGGCCTACGGAGATACGCAGTATTTT

D gene: .
J gene: TRBJ1-4
clone size: .
V gene: TRBV6-5
CDR3 protein: CASSYSGSRNEKLFF
CDR3 DNA: TGTGCCAGCAGTTACTCGGGCAGCAGAAATGAAAAACTGTTTTTT

D gene: .
J gene: TRBJ2-4
clone size: few
V gene: TRBV7-2
CDR3 protein: CASSLGRHPIQYF
CDR3 DNA: TGTGCCAGCAGCTTAGGGCGCCATCCTATTCAGTACTTC

D gene: .
J gene: TRBJ2-7
clone size: once
V gene: TRBV6-5
CDR3 protein: CASILSGSRVGEQYF
CDR3 DNA: TGTGCCAGCATCCTAAGTGGATCTCGAGTCGGAGAGCAGTACTTC

D gene: .
J gene: TRBJ1-2
clone size: .
V gene: TRBV29-1
CDR3 protein: CSARVLDGYTF
CDR3 DNA: TGCAGCGCCAGGGTCCTGGATGGCTACACCTTC

D gene: .
J gene: TRBJ1-1
clone size: .
V gene: TRBV4-3
CDR3 protein: CASSLSGGRSTEAFF
CDR3 DNA: TGCGCCAGCAGCCTCTCGGGGGGGAGAAGCACTGAAGCTTTCTTT

D gene: TRBD2
J gene: TRBJ2-2
clone size: .
V gene: TRBV24-1
CDR3 protein: CATSDVAGLARPGELFF
CDR3 DNA: TGTGCCACCAGTGATGTCGCGGGACTAGCACGGCCCGGGGAGCTGTTTTTT

D gene: TRBD1
J gene: TRBJ2-7
clone size: .
V gene: TRBV4-3
CDR3 protein: CASSQDRDRGYEQYF
CDR3 DNA: TGCGCCAGCAGCCAGGACCGGGACAGGGGGTACGAGCAGTACTTC

D gene: .
J gene: TRBJ2-5
clone size: .
V gene: TRBV6-5
CDR3 protein: CASSHDSTPETQYF
CDR3 DNA: TGTGCCAGCAGCCACGACTCGACTCCAGAGACCCAGTACTTC

D gene: TRBD1
J gene: TRBJ1-1
clone size: .
V gene: TRBV28
CDR3 protein: CASSLSDRGHTEAFF
CDR3 DNA: TGTGCCAGCAGTTTATCGGACAGGGGGCACACTGAAGCTTTCTTT

D gene: .
J gene: TRBJ1-5
clone size: .
V gene: TRBV2
CDR3 protein: CASRGGGLGQPQHF
CDR3 DNA: TGTGCCAGCAGGGGGGGCGGACTCGGTCAGCCCCAGCATTTT

D gene: .
J gene: TRBJ2-1
clone size: .
V gene: TRBV28
CDR3 protein: CASRLGWGESNEQFF
CDR3 DNA: TGTGCCAGCAGGCTGGGCTGGGGGGAGAGCAATGAGCAGTTCTTC

D gene: TRBD1
J gene: TRBJ1-2
clone size: .
V gene: TRBV11-2
CDR3 protein: CASSSVRQGLGYTF
CDR3 DNA: TGTGCCAGCAGCTCCGTAAGACAGGGGTTGGGCTACACCTTC

D gene: .
J gene: TRBJ1-3
clone size: once
V gene: TRBV5-1
CDR3 protein: CASSLAGRTSGNTIYF
CDR3 DNA: TGCGCCAGCAGCCTGGCGGGCAGAACCTCTGGAAACACCATATATTTT

D gene: .
J gene: TRBJ2-3
clone size: .
V gene: TRBV9
CDR3 protein: CASSVGASTDTQYF
CDR3 DNA: TGTGCCAGCAGCGTCGGGGCTAGCACAGATACGCAGTATTTT

D gene: TRBD1
J gene: TRBJ2-3
clone size: once
V gene: TRBV11-3
CDR3 protein: CASSFRQGSTDTQYF
CDR3 DNA: TGTGCCAGCAGCTTCCGACAGGGAAGCACAGATACGCAGTATTTT

D gene: TRBD1
J gene: TRBJ2-3
clone size: .
V gene: TRBV19
CDR3 protein: CASREWTGGVDTQYF
CDR3 DNA: TGTGCCAGTCGCGAGTGGACAGGGGGGGTAGATACGCAGTATTTT

D gene: TRBD1
J gene: TRBJ2-1
clone size: once
V gene: TRBV11-2
CDR3 protein: CASSLDQRTGGLNEQFF
CDR3 DNA: TGTGCCAGCAGCTTAGATCAAAGGACAGGGGGGTTGAATGAGCAGTTCTTC

D gene: .
J gene: TRBJ2-7
clone size: .
V gene: TRBV28
CDR3 protein: CASSTLDGTYEQYF
CDR3 DNA: TGTGCCAGCAGCACCCTCGACGGAACCTACGAGCAGTACTTC

D gene: .
J gene: TRBJ2-2
clone size: .
V gene: TRBV5-5
CDR3 protein: CASSLAPGPPNTGELFF
CDR3 DNA: TGTGCCAGCAGCTTGGCTCCTGGGCCCCCGAACACCGGGGAGCTGTTTTTT

D gene: .
J gene: TRBJ1-2
clone size: medium-sized
V gene: TRBV15
CDR3 protein: CATSREGGRPVTF
CDR3 DNA: TGTGCCACCAGCAGAGAAGGTGGACGACCAGTTACCTTC

D gene: .
J gene: TRBJ1-6
clone size: .
V gene: TRBV6-5
CDR3 protein: CASRPSRGENSPLHF
CDR3 DNA: TGTGCCAGCCGCCCCTCTCGAGGGGAGAATTCACCCCTCCACTTT

D gene: .
J gene: TRBJ1-5
clone size: .
V gene: TRBV30
CDR3 protein: CAWSEQGISNQPQHF
CDR3 DNA: TGTGCCTGGAGTGAACAGGGAATTAGCAATCAGCCCCAGCATTTT

D gene: .
J gene: TRBJ2-1
clone size: .
V gene: TRBV7-2
CDR3 protein: CASSLGGRQTTWNEQFF
CDR3 DNA: TGTGCCAGCAGCTTAGGCGGTCGACAGACTACGTGGAATGAGCAGTTCTTC

D gene: .
J gene: TRBJ2-2
clone size: .
V gene: TRBV18
CDR3 protein: CASSPDTGELFF
CDR3 DNA: TGTGCCAGCTCACCCGATACCGGGGAGCTGTTTTTT

D gene: .
J gene: TRBJ1-3
clone size: .
V gene: TRBV18
CDR3 protein: CASSPQSIPGNTIYF
CDR3 DNA: TGTGCCAGCTCACCGCAATCAATCCCTGGAAACACCATATATTTT

D gene: .
J gene: TRBJ1-5
clone size: .
V gene: TRBV28
CDR3 protein: CASSLEAADPNQPQHF
CDR3 DNA: TGTGCCAGCAGTTTAGAGGCCGCCGATCCAAATCAGCCCCAGCATTTT

D gene: .
J gene: TRBJ2-2
clone size: .
V gene: TRBV6-5
CDR3 protein: CASSYSRVFTGELFF
CDR3 DNA: TGTGCCAGCAGTTACTCGAGGGTGTTCACCGGGGAGCTGTTTTTT

D gene: .
J gene: TRBJ2-2
clone size: .
V gene: TRBV27
CDR3 protein: CASRGGGMGTGELFF
CDR3 DNA: TGTGCCAGCAGGGGTGGGGGGATGGGCACCGGGGAGCTGTTTTTT

D gene: .
J gene: TRBJ1-5
clone size: many
V gene: TRBV21-1
CDR3 protein: CASSKGTDNGSDQPQHF
CDR3 DNA: TGTGCCAGCAGCAAAGGAACCGATAATGGTTCCGATCAGCCCCAGCATTTT

D gene: .
J gene: TRBJ2-7
clone size: .
V gene: TRBV30
CDR3 protein: CAWSVLPRYEQYF
CDR3 DNA: TGTGCCTGGAGTGTACTGCCCCGCTACGAGCAGTACTTC

D gene: .
J gene: TRBJ2-1
clone size: .
V gene: TRBV24-1
CDR3 protein: CATSDYPNEQFF
CDR3 DNA: TGTGCCACCAGTGATTATCCCAATGAGCAGTTCTTC

D gene: .
J gene: TRBJ2-1
clone size: .
V gene: TRBV7-9
CDR3 protein: CASSSTQILGEQFF
CDR3 DNA: TGTGCCAGCAGCTCTACCCAAATTCTCGGTGAGCAGTTCTTC

D gene: TRBD2
J gene: TRBJ2-3
clone size: .
V gene: TRBV7-3
CDR3 protein: CASSLGTTHSTQYF
CDR3 DNA: TGTGCCAGCAGCTTAGGGACTACCCATAGTACGCAGTATTTT

D gene: TRBD1
J gene: TRBJ1-2
clone size: .
V gene: TRBV6-5
CDR3 protein: CASSQQQGYYGYTF
CDR3 DNA: TGTGCCAGCAGTCAACAACAGGGGTACTATGGCTACACCTTC

D gene: TRBD1
J gene: TRBJ1-5
clone size: .
V gene: TRBV2
CDR3 protein: CASSQDRGSNQPQHF
CDR3 DNA: TGTGCCAGCAGCCAGGACAGGGGTTCCAATCAGCCCCAGCATTTT

D gene: .
J gene: TRBJ1-2
clone size: .
V gene: TRBV15
CDR3 protein: CATSRGGADGYTF
CDR3 DNA: TGTGCCACCAGCAGAGGAGGGGCTGATGGCTACACCTTC